The rows below give T cell receptor beta chains drawn from one sample of a study of CD8 T cells in ankylosing spondylitis. In TCRdb, the 5' RACE reads were re-called with MiXCR into one record per CDR3 protein. The data contain 230,000 or so distinct CDR3 sequences, 20% to 30% of them singletons. Sequenced input: blood, either unsorted or a sorted T cell fraction (not recorded which). The receptor set was obtained from a male donor with ankylosing spondylitis or in good health (not recorded which). The CDR3 runs from the conserved cysteine through the conserved F or W. The order of the fields is J gene, D gene, clone size, V gene, CDR3 protein, CDR3 DNA. A D gene is named only where the DNA matches it firmly. Clone size appears in some rows only: once, few, many, or a class for an expanded clone.

j_gene: TRBJ1-3
d_gene: TRBD1
abundance: many
v_gene: TRBV20-1
CDR3aa: CSAGTGEPGNTIYF
CDR3nt: TGCAGTGCCGGGACAGGGGAACCTGGAAACACCATATATTTT

j_gene: TRBJ2-1
d_gene: .
abundance: many
v_gene: TRBV20-1
CDR3aa: CSASQGLVEQFF
CDR3nt: TGCAGTGCTTCCCAGGGGCTGGTTGAGCAGTTCTTC

j_gene: TRBJ2-7
d_gene: TRBD2
abundance: .
v_gene: TRBV23-1
CDR3aa: CASSRIWGGWTYEQYF
CDR3nt: TGCGCCAGCAGTCGTATCTGGGGGGGATGGACCTACGAGCAGTACTTC

j_gene: TRBJ1-4
d_gene: .
abundance: many
v_gene: TRBV25-1
CDR3aa: CASSGDPAQIGAYEKLFF
CDR3nt: TGTGCCAGCAGTGGGGATCCAGCCCAAATAGGCGCGTATGAAAAACTGTTTTTT

j_gene: TRBJ1-1
d_gene: .
abundance: many
v_gene: TRBV20-1
CDR3aa: CSARPRQTNTEAFF
CDR3nt: TGCAGTGCTCGACCCAGGCAAACGAACACTGAAGCTTTCTTT

j_gene: TRBJ2-1
d_gene: .
abundance: few
v_gene: TRBV6-5
CDR3aa: CASSYRQGTSYNEQFF
CDR3nt: TGTGCCAGCAGTTACAGGCAGGGGACCTCCTACAATGAGCAGTTCTTC

j_gene: TRBJ2-1
d_gene: TRBD2
abundance: .
v_gene: TRBV6-1
CDR3aa: CASVLAGGLSSYNEQFF
CDR3nt: TGTGCCAGCGTCCTAGCGGGGGGCTTAAGCTCCTACAATGAGCAGTTCTTC

j_gene: TRBJ1-2
d_gene: TRBD1
abundance: many
v_gene: TRBV11-2
CDR3aa: CASSRGTGYQGYTF
CDR3nt: TGTGCCAGCAGCCGCGGGACAGGGTATCAGGGCTACACCTTC

j_gene: TRBJ2-5
d_gene: TRBD2
abundance: few
v_gene: TRBV20-1
CDR3aa: CSARFLAGAETQYF
CDR3nt: TGCAGTGCTAGATTCCTAGCGGGGGCCGAGACCCAGTACTTC

j_gene: TRBJ2-7
d_gene: .
abundance: .
v_gene: TRBV11-3
CDR3aa: CASSIDRLGEQYF
CDR3nt: TGTGCCAGCAGCATCGACAGGTTGGGCGAGCAGTACTTC

j_gene: TRBJ1-1
d_gene: .
abundance: few
v_gene: TRBV12-3/TRBV12-4
CDR3aa: CASSVWAMNTEAFF
CDR3nt: TGTGCCAGCAGCGTATGGGCAATGAACACTGAAGCTTTCTTT

j_gene: TRBJ2-1
d_gene: TRBD2
abundance: .
v_gene: TRBV18
CDR3aa: CASSRPLSGPDEQFF
CDR3nt: TGTGCCAGCTCGCGGCCGCTTAGCGGGCCCGATGAGCAGTTCTTC

j_gene: TRBJ2-7
d_gene: .
abundance: few
v_gene: TRBV29-1
CDR3aa: CSVEDHSRQWYF
CDR3nt: TGCAGCGTTGAAGATCATTCGAGACAGTGGTACTTC

j_gene: TRBJ2-3
d_gene: .
abundance: many
v_gene: TRBV5-5
CDR3aa: CASSLLERVSTDTQYF
CDR3nt: TGTGCCAGCAGCTTGCTGGAGAGGGTTAGCACAGATACGCAGTATTTT

j_gene: TRBJ2-1
d_gene: TRBD2
abundance: .
v_gene: TRBV9
CDR3aa: CASSAVGGDNNEQFF
CDR3nt: TGTGCCAGCAGCGCAGTCGGGGGGGACAACAATGAGCAGTTCTTC

j_gene: TRBJ2-5
d_gene: .
abundance: many
v_gene: TRBV11-2
CDR3aa: CASSFGLRPGETQYF
CDR3nt: TGTGCCAGCAGCTTTGGACTCCGTCCAGGAGAGACCCAGTACTTC